This TCR beta chain was captured by sequencing in a study of blood T cell repertoires in COVID-19. Trimming at V came to 2 bases and at J to 4 bases, leaving 2 bases not matched to a gene. The germline V gene encodes CDR1 GTSNPN and CDR2 SVGIG (reference sequence). This CDR3 has 13 residues. Clones were read by immunoSEQ multiplex PCR, and TCRdb kept only the in-frame ones, dropping some. The repertoire has more than 150,000 clones, 80% of them found once; the top ten carry around 15%. A COVID-19 case was met by exposed participants within 2 weeks before study entry. This sequence joins TRBV30 and TRBJ1-5; 7 positions match TRBD1. Input material: PBMCs or T cells enriched from blood (not recorded which). This receptor was obtained from a man aged 60 to 69 who had been exposed to COVID-19. The CDR3 sequence: CAWSTGDNQPQHF. In DNA form, the CDR3 reads TGTGCCTGGAGTACAGGGGATAATCAGCCCCAGCATTTT.